This T cell receptor (beta chain) was identified during a study of identifying expanded T cells in peripheral blood (dated by TCRdb to between 2017 and 2020). Concerning the study at large: Four technical replicates, made by sequencing separate aliquots from the same pool of genomic DNA, were compared pairwise. Overall study outcomes, separate from this receptor: It was expected by the authors that biological variance in healthy repertoires might increase further over much longer intervals, such as months to years. The binomial model flagged approximately 1.2 differentially abundant clones between technical replicates, compared with 15 to 17 over approximately two weeks and approximately 19 over around four weeks. Across all healthy donors, variance in clone template counts between roughly two-week samples was found to increase significantly with total template count. Across all healthy-donor time intervals, the beta-binomial model significantly lowered both the number of clones called differentially abundant and the false-positive rate.

The immunoSEQ Assay, which uses bias-controlled multiplex PCR amplification of genomic DNA, was used to profile TCRbeta CDR3 regions. The original methods were these. The absolute abundance of each unique TCRbeta CDR3 region was quantified after sequences were collapsed and filtered. Differential abundance was assessed using a binomial (Fisher-equivalent) model and a beta-binomial model in which time-dependent variance fitted from healthy donors was added. Clones with fewer than 5 combined templates were excluded, and clones with Benjamini-Hochberg FDR below 0.01 were called differentially abundant. Using the form v = (b*log(k)+a)^2, the beta-binomial variance was modeled as a function of the total template count across the two samples. TCRdb's version of the immuneACCESS table is confined to in-frame rearrangements and falls short of the full clone set. An unresolved V gene accounts for under half of the shortfall where checked; the remainder is of unknown origin. V, J and clone size were drawn from that table, and D and trimming were deduced from the DNA. The sample profile shows around 78,000 clones; approximately 85% of them were found once. Around a sixth of the sample belongs to the ten largest clones.

Looking up the germline V gene yields CDR1 ENHRY and CDR2 SYGVKD. The CDR3 starts with the cysteine, ends with the phenylalanine, and has 14 residues. Only the CDR3 part of the read is kept: 42 bases, read in frame from the first base. At the junction V is shortened by 6 bases and J by 1 base, with 12 bases in between. Remarks on this clone: This clone's antigen is unknown. Qualities for individual bases were not recorded, and no much larger clone is one base off.

No immune events, such as infections, were documented for the healthy donors during the collection period. Time-dependent variance in a beta-binomial model of T-cell clone differential abundance was calibrated using healthy-donor blood repertoires as a training cohort. The training cohort was composed of approximately 10 healthy donors, 3 female and 7 male. An age range of roughly 29 to 65 years, with an average of 43 years, was recorded for the donors. Whole blood from each healthy donor was obtained from a commercial supplier and was collected at three time points roughly 13 days apart. Genomic DNA was extracted from unsorted whole blood for immunosequencing.

The sequence links TRBV10-3 to TRBJ1-1, with no confident D gene call. The sequenced sample was blood. This clonotype originated in a person aged 18 to 70 in good health. CDR3 region: CAIRPGIANTEAFF. The DNA is as follows: TGTGCCATCAGGCCCGGGATAGCGAACACTGAAGCTTTCTTT.